This T cell receptor (beta chain) stems from a study of blood T cell repertoires in COVID-19 (dated by TCRdb to 2020 to 2022). About the study as a whole: The collaborator samples originated in the United States, Italy and Spain and spanned the acute and convalescent phases of COVID-19. Where available, HLA class I and class II types were taken from metadata supplied by the sample provider and were not determined by assay-based typing. The material from the prospective study consisted of cDNA or gDNA derived from T cells, B-cell-depleted T cells, or PBMCs. A de-identified subject ID, COVID-19 status, age in years and sex were almost always included in the sample metadata. The samples were drawn from the first 160 participants of the ongoing ImmuneRACE study and from 1,254 subjects provided by 6 global collaborators. The repertoires were released in a freely available public database meant as a resource for research on the immune response to SARS-CoV-2. The dataset comprised deeply sampled blood TCRbeta repertoires from subjects exposed to, actively infected with, or recovered from COVID-19.

On the study overall, not on this receptor specifically: How much clinical and demographic metadata was included differed by source and by participant, and the metadata was provided uncurated.

The immunoSEQ Assay, a bias-controlled multiplex PCR, was used to amplify TCRbeta CDR3 regions from genomic DNA. Concerning the study's data processing: The number of nucleated cells in each sample was estimated by amplification of reference gene primers within the assay. To quantify the absolute abundance of each unique TCRbeta CDR3 rearrangement, sequence reads were collapsed and filtered. For each sample, productive Simpson clonality was calculated as the square root of Simpson's diversity index across productive rearrangements. TCRdb mirrors the immuneACCESS table, restricted to in-frame sequences. Some clones are absent from its copies; in checked studies, under half trace to an unresolved V gene, and the reason for the others is unknown. Clone size and the V and J calls come from that table; the DNA yielded D and trimming. The sample table holds some 250,000 clones, of which under 85% were seen once. The ten largest make up about 2% of the sample.

A second Seattle source provided samples from volunteer blood donors who had recovered from COVID-19. Collaborating institutions collected whole blood in K2EDTA tubes following their own protocols. Collaborator samples were shipped for TCRbeta analysis as frozen whole blood, isolated PBMCs, or DNA extracted from either sample type. With respect to this clone: No antigen is known for it. No base quality information exists; no much larger clone differs at one position.

The germline V gene provides CDR1 SGHRS and CDR2 YFSETQ. V ends up 1 base short and J 5 bases short, with an unmatched junction base count of 5. The CDR3 holds 15 amino acids from the cysteine to the phenylalanine. Only the CDR3 part of the read is kept: 45 bases, read in frame from the first base. The chain uses TRBV5-1 and TRBJ2-2, with 7 bases matching TRBD1. The specimen was peripheral blood. The sequence came from a man aged 25-40 years who had recovered from COVID-19. The CDR3 reads CASSLPRQGTGELFF. The bases are TGCGCCAGCAGCTTGCCCCGACAGGGTACCGGGGAGCTGTTTTTT.